Below, 20 T cell receptor beta chains from the same sample are listed, as sequenced in a study of a mutant IDH1 vaccine in newly diagnosed glioma. Documented time point: baseline, week 1 (first vaccination visit). Treatment indicated: pre-vaccination baseline after standard-of-care therapy. Some clones are missing from TCRdb's copy, which holds only in-frame ones; the method was immunoSEQ multiplex PCR. Found here are over 45,000 clones, approximately 91% of them singletons; the top ten hold roughly 2.5%. Sequenced here: PBMCs, sampled from a glioma patient treated with radiotherapy, temozolomide or both. These receptors were obtained from a man aged 45-65 years with glioma.

The rearrangement uses TRBV30 and TRBJ2-3, with D tentatively TRBD1 (5 bases). Trimming took off 6 bases at V and 2 bases at J, with 21 bases between the two ends. Germline CDR1 GTSNPN, CDR2 SVGIG (reference sequence). The CDR3 is 16 residues long. The CDR3 spells CACPQTDRLSTDTQYF. The CDR3 region has the DNA TGTGCCTGTCCTCAAACTGACAGACTCTCCACAGATACGCAGTATTTT.

The chain employs TRBV5-6 and TRBJ2-7; TRBD1 is a possible D gene (6 bases). Trimming stripped 5 bases from V and 2 bases from J, with 26 bases between. The CDR3 runs to 18 residues. Germline lookup yields CDR1 SGHDT and CDR2 YYEEEE. The CDR3 loop is CASSLGTLGKITAYEQYF. DNA for the CDR3: TGTGCCAGCAGTTTAGGGACACTGGGGAAAATAACTGCCTACGAGCAGTACTTC. The entire variable domain, with the rest obtained from reference TRBV5-6 and TRBJ2-7, is as follows: DAGVTQSPTHLIKTRGQQVTLRCSPKSGHDTVSWYQQALGQGPQFIFQYYEEEERQRGNFPDRFSGHQFPNYSSELNVNALLLGDSALYLCASSLGTLGKITAYEQYFGPGTRLTVT.

The rearrangement links TRBV5-4 to TRBJ1-2, with 9 nucleotides matching TRBD1. CDR3 length equals 16 residues. The V gene end was trimmed by 2 bases and the J gene end by 7 bases; junction bases not matched to a gene: 12. CDR1 and CDR2 (germline): SGHNT, YYREEE (reference sequence). CDR3 in amino acids: CASSLAGTGKGFGYTF. Written as DNA, the CDR3 is TGTGCCAGCAGCTTAGCCGGGACAGGGAAAGGGTTTGGCTACACCTTC.

The rearrangement joins TRBV4-1 to TRBJ2-3; 12 bases are a match to TRBD1. With V trimmed by 6 bases and J by 4 bases, 8 bases remained unmatched. Germline assignment: CDR1 MGHRA and CDR2 YSYEKL. This CDR3 spans 16 amino acids. The CDR3 DNA follows: TGCGCCAGCAGACCCCTCGGGACAGGGGGCCCAGATACGCAGTATTTT. Encoded protein: CASRPLGTGGPDTQYF.

The chain recombines TRBV5-5 with TRBJ2-5, with D hard to call. The V gene lost 2 bases and the J gene lost 5 bases, with 13 bases spanning the gap. Germline V CDR1 and CDR2: SGHKS, YYEKEE (reference sequence). This CDR3 comprises 14 residues. The chain's CDR3 is CASSFLAMLETQYF. In DNA form, the CDR3 reads TGTGCCAGCAGCTTCCTTGCCATGCTGGAGACCCAGTACTTC.

The chain recombines TRBV28 with TRBJ2-7; D not certain. The CDR3 has 12 amino acids. The V end was cut by 4 bases, the J end by 5 bases, with 9 bases between. In germline, CDR1 is MDHEN, CDR2 SYDVKM. The CDR3 is CASSSLKDEQYF. The CDR3 DNA reads TGTGCCAGCAGTTCTCTTAAGGACGAGCAGTACTTC. The whole variable domain, remainder taken from reference TRBV28 and TRBJ2-7, is DVKVTQSSRYLVKRTGEKVFLECVQDMDHENMFWYRQDPGLGLRLIYFSYDVKMKEKGDIPEGYSVSREKKERFSLILESASTNQTSMYLCASSSLKDEQYFGPGTRLTVT.

The chain links TRBV5-6 to TRBJ2-7; TRBD1 might be the D (6 bases). Trimming shortened V by 3 bases and J by 0 bases, and 13 bases separated the two germline ends. The V gene's germline CDR1 is SGHDT and CDR2 YYEEEE. This CDR3 comprises 15 residues. The CDR3 loop reads CASSYEDSHSYEQYF. In nucleotides, the CDR3 is TGTGCCAGCAGCTATGAGGACAGTCACTCCTACGAGCAGTACTTC.

This clone was observed once. The chain recombines TRBV28 with TRBJ2-6; D is perhaps TRBD1 (5 bases). The V and J ends lost 4 bases and 0 bases respectively, with 7 bases between them. The germline V gene has CDR1 MDHEN and CDR2 SYDVKM. The CDR3 is 15 residues long. CDR3 amino acids: CASSSQGSGANVLTF. CDR3 nucleotide sequence: TGTGCCAGCAGTTCTCAGGGCTCTGGGGCCAACGTCCTGACTTTC.

The chain carries TRBV10-2 and TRBJ2-7; D possibly corresponds to TRBD1 (6 bases). Germline CDR1 reads WSHSY; CDR2 reads SAAADI. The length of the CDR3 is 14 residues. V dropped 3 bases and J dropped 2 bases, with 11 bases sitting between them. The CDR3 sequence: CASSEGTPTYEQYF. In DNA, the CDR3 is TGCGCCAGCAGTGAAGGGACACCCACCTACGAGCAGTACTTC.

The chain recombines TRBV18 with TRBJ1-1; D gene ambiguous. The germline gives CDR1 KGHSH, CDR2 LQKENI. Trimming removed 2 bases at V and 3 bases at J, with 4 bases between. The CDR3 length is 12 residues. CDR3 nucleotides: TGTGCCAGCTCACCAGGGTACACTGAAGCTTTCTTT. Translated, it gives CASSPGYTEAFF.

The CDR3 region is CASSSSGGRPPTDTQYF. Written as DNA, the CDR3 is TGTGCCAGCAGCTCATCGGGGGGGAGACCCCCCACAGATACGCAGTATTTT. The chain is built from TRBV9 and TRBJ2-3, with TRBD2 matching over 8 bases. CDR3 size: 17 residues. Germline values: CDR1 SGDLS, CDR2 YYNGEE. Germline trimming cut 4 bases from V and 2 bases from J; bases unmatched to any gene: 12.

V gene TRBV4-1 combines with J gene TRBJ1-5, with TRBD1 matching 7 bases. J was trimmed by 3 bases and V by 4 bases; bases with no gene match: 9. The CDR3 spans 16 residues. Germline CDR1 MGHRA, CDR2 YSYEKL. The DNA for the CDR3 is TGCGCCAGCAGCCTCGGACAAGGACAGGACAATCAGCCCCAGCATTTT. It codes for CASSLGQGQDNQPQHF.

The rearrangement links TRBV29-1 to TRBJ2-5; D unresolved. V was trimmed by 6 bases and J by 3 bases, leaving 5 bases between them. The CDR3 has 10 amino acids. Looked up from germline, CDR1 is SQVTM and CDR2 is ANQGSEA. The CDR3 DNA sequence: TGCAGCGTCCGCGAAGAGACCCAGTACTTC. Encoded protein: CSVREETQYF.

There are a few counts of this clone. The chain joins TRBV9 to TRBJ1-3, with D unclear. CDR3 size: 16 residues. V dropped 2 bases and J dropped 0 bases, with 12 bases sitting between them. The germline CDR1 and CDR2 sequences are SGDLS and YYNGEE. CDR3 coding DNA: TGTGCCAGCAGCGTGGGTCCGACGGACTCTGGAAACACCATATATTTT. It encodes CASSVGPTDSGNTIYF. Together with reference TRBV9 and TRBJ1-3, the CDR3 gives the full variable domain: DSGVTQTPKHLITATGQRVTLRCSPRSGDLSVYWYQQSLDQGLQFLIQYYNGEERAKGNILERFSAQQFPDLHSELNLSSLELGDSALYFCASSVGPTDSGNTIYFGEGSWLTVV.

This chain joins TRBV5-1 and TRBJ2-5; 7 bases are shared with TRBD2. V dropped 2 bases and J dropped 5; count of bases not matched to a gene: 12. Germline CDR1 reads SGHRS; CDR2 reads YFSETQ. This CDR3 comprises 16 residues. The CDR3 protein is CASSFKRDQPGETQYF. The CDR3 bases are TGCGCCAGCAGCTTTAAGCGGGACCAACCGGGGGAGACCCAGTACTTC.

This clone was counted once. The J gene is TRBJ1-1, the V gene TRBV19, with D perhaps TRBD1 (6 bases). V lost 1 base to trimming and J lost 3 bases, with 9 bases between them. The CDR3 contains 14 residues. CDR1 is LNHDA and CDR2 is SQIVND in the germline V gene (reference sequence). This CDR3 is CASSIGHRDTEAFF. CDR3 nucleotides: TGTGCCAGTAGTATAGGCCACAGGGACACTGAAGCTTTCTTT.

The chain recombines TRBV19 with TRBJ1-6; D uncertain. Germline CDR1 is LNHDA and CDR2 is SQIVND (reference sequence). Trimming took off 4 bases at V and 6 bases at J, with 13 bases between the two ends. The CDR3 spans 15 residues. The CDR3 nucleotides are TGTGCCAGTAGTAGAGGGCGGGAGCGTAATTCACCCCTCCACTTT. This encodes CASSRGRERNSPLHF.

The chain has TRBV6-5 and TRBJ2-2; 11 nucleotides align to TRBD2. The germline gives CDR1 MNHEY, CDR2 SVGAGI. CDR3 length equals 15 residues. V shed 5 bases, J shed 6 bases, and the junction held 5 bases outside the gene matches. The CDR3 region has the DNA TGTGCCAGCAGTCATCCGGGACTAGCGGCCGGGGAGCTGTTTTTT. It translates to CASSHPGLAAGELFF.

The J gene is TRBJ1-3, the V gene TRBV9; D not certain. This CDR3 has 15 amino acids. Trimming pared 4 bases from V and 0 bases from J, leaving 11 bases between. Per the germline V gene, CDR1 is SGDLS and CDR2 is YYNGEE. The CDR3 loop is CASSSDRFSGNTIYF. Written as DNA, the CDR3 is TGTGCCAGCAGCTCAGACCGGTTCTCTGGAAACACCATATATTTT.

The CDR3: CASSQVGANNEKLFF. CDR3 sequence (DNA): TGTGCCAGCAGTCAAGTCGGGGCCAATAATGAAAAACTGTTTTTT. The V call is TRBV6-5, the J call TRBJ1-4; D is possibly TRBD1 (5 bases). Germline V lookup: CDR1 MNHEY, CDR2 SVGAGI. Trimming removed 5 bases from V and 4 bases from J, with 14 bases in between. The CDR3 contains 15 residues.